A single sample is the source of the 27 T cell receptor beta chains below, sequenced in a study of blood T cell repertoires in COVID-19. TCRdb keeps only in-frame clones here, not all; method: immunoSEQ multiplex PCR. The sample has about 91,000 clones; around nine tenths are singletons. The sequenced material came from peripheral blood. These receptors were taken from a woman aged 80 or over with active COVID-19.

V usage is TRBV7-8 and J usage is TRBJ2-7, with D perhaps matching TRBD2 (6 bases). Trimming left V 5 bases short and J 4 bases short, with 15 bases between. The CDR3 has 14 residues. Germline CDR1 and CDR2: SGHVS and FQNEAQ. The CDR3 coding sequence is TGTGCCAGCAGCCCTGTGTCGGAGGGGTACGAGCAGTACTTC. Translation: CASSPVSEGYEQYF.

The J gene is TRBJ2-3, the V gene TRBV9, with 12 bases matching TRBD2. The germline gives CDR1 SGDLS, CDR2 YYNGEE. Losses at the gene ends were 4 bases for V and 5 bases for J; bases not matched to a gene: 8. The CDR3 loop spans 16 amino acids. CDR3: CASSPRTSGNGDTQYF. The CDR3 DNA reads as TGTGCCAGCAGCCCCCGGACTAGCGGGAATGGAGATACGCAGTATTTT.

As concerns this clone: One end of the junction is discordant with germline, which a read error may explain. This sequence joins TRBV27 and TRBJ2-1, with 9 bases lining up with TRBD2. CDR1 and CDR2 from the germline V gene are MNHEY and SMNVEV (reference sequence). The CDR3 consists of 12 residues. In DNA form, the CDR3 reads TGTGCCAGCAGCCAATACTCCGGGACTAGCATCTTC. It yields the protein CASSQYSGTSIF.

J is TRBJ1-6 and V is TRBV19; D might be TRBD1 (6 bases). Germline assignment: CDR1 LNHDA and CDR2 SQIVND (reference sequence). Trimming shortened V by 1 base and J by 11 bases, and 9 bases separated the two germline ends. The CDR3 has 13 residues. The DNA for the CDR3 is TGTGCCAGTAGTATAGGGACAGATGCACCCCTCCACTTT. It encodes CASSIGTDAPLHF.

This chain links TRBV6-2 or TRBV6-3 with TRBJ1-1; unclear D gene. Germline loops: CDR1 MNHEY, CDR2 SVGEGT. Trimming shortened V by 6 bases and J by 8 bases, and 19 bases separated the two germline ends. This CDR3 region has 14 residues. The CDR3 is CASSLLRNTGEAFF. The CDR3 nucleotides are TGTGCCAGCAGCCTACTCCGGAACACGGGGGAAGCTTTCTTT.

This chain's CDR3 is CASSALAGVPGANVLTF. The CDR3 bases are TGTGCCAGCAGTGCCCTAGCGGGAGTCCCTGGGGCCAACGTCCTGACTTTC. V gene TRBV6-2 or TRBV6-3 combines with J gene TRBJ2-6; 10 bases map to TRBD2. Germline-derived CDR1 and CDR2 are MNHEY and SVGEGT. V shed 5 bases, J shed 2 bases, and the junction held 6 bases outside the gene matches. This CDR3 has 17 residues.

CDR3: CASRTEAYNEQFF. CDR3 DNA: TGTGCCAGTAGGACAGAAGCCTACAATGAGCAGTTCTTC. The rearrangement links TRBV5-4 to TRBJ2-1, with D maybe TRBD1 (6 bases). CDR1 and CDR2 from the germline V gene are SGHNT and YYREEE (reference sequence). V was clipped by 8 bases and J by 2 bases, with 11 bases between them. The CDR3 totals 13 residues.

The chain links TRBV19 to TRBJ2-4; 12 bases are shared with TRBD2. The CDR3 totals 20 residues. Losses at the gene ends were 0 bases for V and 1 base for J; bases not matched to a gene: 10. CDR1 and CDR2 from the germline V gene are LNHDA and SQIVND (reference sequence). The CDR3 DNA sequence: TGTGCCAGTAGTATAGAGGGGGCTAGCGGGAGGGCCGGGGCCAAAAACATTCAGTACTTC. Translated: CASSIEGASGRAGAKNIQYF.

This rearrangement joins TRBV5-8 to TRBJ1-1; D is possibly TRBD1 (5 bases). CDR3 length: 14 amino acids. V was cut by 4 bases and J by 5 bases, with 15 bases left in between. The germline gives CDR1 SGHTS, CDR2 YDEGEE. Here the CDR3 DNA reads TGTGCCAGCAGCCATAGGGGTGGAAGGACTGAAGCTTTCTTT. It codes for CASSHRGGRTEAFF.

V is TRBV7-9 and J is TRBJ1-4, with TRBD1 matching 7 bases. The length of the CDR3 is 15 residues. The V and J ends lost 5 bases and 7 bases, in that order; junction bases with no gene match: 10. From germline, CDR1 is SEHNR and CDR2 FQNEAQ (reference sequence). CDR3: CASSRQGRESEKLFF. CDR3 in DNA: TGTGCCAGCAGCCGACAGGGAAGGGAAAGTGAAAAACTGTTTTTT.

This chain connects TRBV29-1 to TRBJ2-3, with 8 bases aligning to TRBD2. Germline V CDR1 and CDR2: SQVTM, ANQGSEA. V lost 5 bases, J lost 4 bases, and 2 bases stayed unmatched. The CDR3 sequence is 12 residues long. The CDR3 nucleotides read TGCAGCGTTTCGGGAGGGGCAGATACGCAGTATTTT. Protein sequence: CSVSGGADTQYF.

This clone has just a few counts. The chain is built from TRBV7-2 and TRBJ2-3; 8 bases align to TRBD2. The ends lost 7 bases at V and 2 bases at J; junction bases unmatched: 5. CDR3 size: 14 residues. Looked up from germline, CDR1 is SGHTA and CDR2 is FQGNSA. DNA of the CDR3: TGTGCCAGCACATTAGCGGGGCTCACAGATACGCAGTATTTT. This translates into CASTLAGLTDTQYF. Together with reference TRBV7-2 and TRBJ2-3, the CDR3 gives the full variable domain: GAGVSQSPSNKVTEKGKDVELRCDPISGHTALYWYRQSLGQGLEFLIYFQGNSAPDKSGLPSDRFSAERTGGSVSTLTIQRTQQEDSAVYLCASTLAGLTDTQYFGPGTRLTVL.

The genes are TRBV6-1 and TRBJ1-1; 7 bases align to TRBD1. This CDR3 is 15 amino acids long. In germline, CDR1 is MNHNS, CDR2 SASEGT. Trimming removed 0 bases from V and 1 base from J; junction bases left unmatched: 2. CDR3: CASSEATGANTEAFF. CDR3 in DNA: TGTGCCAGCAGTGAAGCAACAGGGGCGAACACTGAAGCTTTCTTT.

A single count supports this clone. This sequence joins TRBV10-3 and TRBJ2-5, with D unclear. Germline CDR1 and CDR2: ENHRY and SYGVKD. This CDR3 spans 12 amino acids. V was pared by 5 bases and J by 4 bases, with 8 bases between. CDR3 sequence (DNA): TGTGCCATCAGTCTAGAAGCAGAGACCCAGTACTTC. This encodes CAISLEAETQYF.

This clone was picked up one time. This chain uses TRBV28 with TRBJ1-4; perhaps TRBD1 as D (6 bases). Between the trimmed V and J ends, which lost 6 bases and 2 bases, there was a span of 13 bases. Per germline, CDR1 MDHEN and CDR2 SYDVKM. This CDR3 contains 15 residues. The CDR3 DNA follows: TGTGCCAGCAGCTCCCCGGGGGGCACTAATGAAAAACTGTTTTTT. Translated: CASSSPGGTNEKLFF.

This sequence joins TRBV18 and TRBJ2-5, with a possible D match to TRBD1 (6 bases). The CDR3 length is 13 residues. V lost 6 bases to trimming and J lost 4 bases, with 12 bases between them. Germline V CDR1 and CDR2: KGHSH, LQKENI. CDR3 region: CASSVQGRETQYF. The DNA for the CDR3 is TGTGCCAGCTCCGTCCAGGGGAGAGAGACCCAGTACTTC.

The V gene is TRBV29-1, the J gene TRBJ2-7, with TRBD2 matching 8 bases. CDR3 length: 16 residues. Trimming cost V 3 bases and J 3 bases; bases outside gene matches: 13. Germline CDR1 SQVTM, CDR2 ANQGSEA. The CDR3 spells CSVEGTRHGRDYEQYF. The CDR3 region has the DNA TGCAGCGTTGAGGGGACCAGACACGGGAGGGACTACGAGCAGTACTTC.

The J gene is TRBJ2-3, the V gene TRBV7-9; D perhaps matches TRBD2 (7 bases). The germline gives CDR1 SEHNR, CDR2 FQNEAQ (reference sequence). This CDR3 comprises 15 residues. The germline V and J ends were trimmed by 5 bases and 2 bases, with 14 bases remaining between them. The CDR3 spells CASSLGGRDTDTQYF. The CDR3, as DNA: TGTGCCAGCAGCCTCGGGGGGCGGGACACAGATACGCAGTATTTT.

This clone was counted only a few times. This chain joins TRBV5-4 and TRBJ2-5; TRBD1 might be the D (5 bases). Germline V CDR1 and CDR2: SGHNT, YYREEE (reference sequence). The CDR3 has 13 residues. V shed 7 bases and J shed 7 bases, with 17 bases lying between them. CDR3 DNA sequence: TGTGCCAGCGGGGCCTGGCTAGGCGGGACCCAGTACTTC. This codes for CASGAWLGGTQYF.

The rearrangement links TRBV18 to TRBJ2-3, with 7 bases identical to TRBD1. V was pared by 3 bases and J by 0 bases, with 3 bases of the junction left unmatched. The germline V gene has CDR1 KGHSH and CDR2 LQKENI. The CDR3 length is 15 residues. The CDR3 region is CASSPNRGSTDTQYF. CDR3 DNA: TGTGCCAGCTCACCCAACAGGGGTAGCACAGATACGCAGTATTTT.

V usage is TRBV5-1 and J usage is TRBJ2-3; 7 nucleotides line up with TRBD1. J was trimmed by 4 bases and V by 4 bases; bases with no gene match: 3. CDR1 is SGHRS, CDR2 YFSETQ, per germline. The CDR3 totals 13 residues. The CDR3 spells CASSEGASDTQYF. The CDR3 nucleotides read TGCGCCAGCAGCGAGGGGGCTTCAGATACGCAGTATTTT.

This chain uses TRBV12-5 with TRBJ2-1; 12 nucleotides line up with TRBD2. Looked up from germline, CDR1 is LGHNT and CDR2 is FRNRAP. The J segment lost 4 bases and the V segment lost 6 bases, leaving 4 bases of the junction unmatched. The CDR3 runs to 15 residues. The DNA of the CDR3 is TGTGCTAGTGGCCCTAGCGGGAGGGGGTACAATGAGCAGTTCTTC. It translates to CASGPSGRGYNEQFF.

Here the CDR3 reads CATRPGQSPDHYNEQFF. The CDR3 DNA sequence: TGTGCCACCAGACCGGGACAATCTCCGGACCATTACAATGAGCAGTTCTTC. The chain links TRBV15 to TRBJ2-1, with D perhaps matching TRBD1 (6 bases). Germline CDR1 is LNHNV and CDR2 is YYDKDF (reference sequence). V shed 6 bases and J shed 4 bases, with 22 bases lying between them. This CDR3 spans 17 amino acids.

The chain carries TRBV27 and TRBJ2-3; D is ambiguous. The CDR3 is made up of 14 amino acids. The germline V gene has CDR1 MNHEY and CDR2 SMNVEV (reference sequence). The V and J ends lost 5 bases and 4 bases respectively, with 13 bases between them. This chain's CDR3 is CASSVIGLSDTQYF. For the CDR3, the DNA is TGTGCCAGCAGTGTAATTGGTCTATCAGATACGCAGTATTTT.

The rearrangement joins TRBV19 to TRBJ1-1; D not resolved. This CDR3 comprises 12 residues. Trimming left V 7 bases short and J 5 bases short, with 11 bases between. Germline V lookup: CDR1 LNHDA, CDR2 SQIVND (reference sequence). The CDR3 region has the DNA TGTGCCAGTACCTCCGGGATTACTGAAGCTTTCTTT. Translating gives CASTSGITEAFF.

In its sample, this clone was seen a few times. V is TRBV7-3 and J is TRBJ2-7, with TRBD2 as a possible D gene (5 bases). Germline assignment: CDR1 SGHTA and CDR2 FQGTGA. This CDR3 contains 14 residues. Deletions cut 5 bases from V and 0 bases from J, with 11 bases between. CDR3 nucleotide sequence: TGTGCCAGCAGCCCTACTAGGAGCTCCTACGAGCAGTACTTC. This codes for CASSPTRSSYEQYF.

The CDR3 region has the DNA TGTGCCAGCAGCTCGGGGATAGATACGCAGTATTTT. Protein product: CASSSGIDTQYF. The chain links TRBV7-9 to TRBJ2-3; D might be TRBD2 (5 bases). V was clipped by 4 bases and J by 5 bases, with 7 bases between them. In germline, CDR1 is SEHNR, CDR2 FQNEAQ (reference sequence). This CDR3 is built from 12 residues.